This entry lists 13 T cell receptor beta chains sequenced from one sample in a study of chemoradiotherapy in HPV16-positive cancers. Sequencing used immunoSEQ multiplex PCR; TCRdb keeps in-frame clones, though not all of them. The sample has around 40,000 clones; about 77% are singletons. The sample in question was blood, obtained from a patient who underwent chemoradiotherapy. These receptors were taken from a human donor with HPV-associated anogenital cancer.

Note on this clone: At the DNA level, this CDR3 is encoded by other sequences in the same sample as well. CDR3 nucleotides: TGTGCCAGCAGTTACTCAAGGACAGGGGACACTGAAGCTTTCTTT. As protein: CASSYSRTGDTEAFF. The J gene is TRBJ1-1, the V gene TRBV6-5; TRBD1 aligns across 9 bases. In germline, CDR1 is MNHEY, CDR2 SVGAGI. V lost 0 bases to trimming and J lost 3 bases; unmatched junction nucleotides: 2. CDR3 size: 15 residues.

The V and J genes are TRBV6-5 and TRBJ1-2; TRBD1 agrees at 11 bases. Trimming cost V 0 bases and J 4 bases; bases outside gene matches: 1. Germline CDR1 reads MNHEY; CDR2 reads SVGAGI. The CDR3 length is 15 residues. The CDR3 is CASSYSGQGGYGYTF. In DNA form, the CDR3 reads TGTGCCAGCAGTTACTCGGGACAGGGGGGCTATGGCTACACCTTC.

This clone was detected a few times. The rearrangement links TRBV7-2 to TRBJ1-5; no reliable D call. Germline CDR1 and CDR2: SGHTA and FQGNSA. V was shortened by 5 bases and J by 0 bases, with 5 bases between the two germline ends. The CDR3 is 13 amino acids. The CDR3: CASSRDSNQPQHF. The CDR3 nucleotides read TGTGCCAGCAGCAGGGATAGCAATCAGCCCCAGCATTTT.

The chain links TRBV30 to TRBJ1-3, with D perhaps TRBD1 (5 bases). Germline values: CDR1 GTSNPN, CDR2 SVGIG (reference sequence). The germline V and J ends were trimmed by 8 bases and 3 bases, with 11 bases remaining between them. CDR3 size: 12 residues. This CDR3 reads CAHLGVGNTIYF. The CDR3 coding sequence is TGTGCCCACTTAGGGGTTGGAAACACCATATATTTT.

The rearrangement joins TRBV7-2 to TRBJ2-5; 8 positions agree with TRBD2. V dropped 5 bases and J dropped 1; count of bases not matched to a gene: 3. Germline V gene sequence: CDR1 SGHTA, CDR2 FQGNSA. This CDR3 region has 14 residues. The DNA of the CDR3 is TGTGCCAGCAGCATGACTAGCGTCCAAGAGACCCAGTACTTC. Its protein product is CASSMTSVQETQYF.

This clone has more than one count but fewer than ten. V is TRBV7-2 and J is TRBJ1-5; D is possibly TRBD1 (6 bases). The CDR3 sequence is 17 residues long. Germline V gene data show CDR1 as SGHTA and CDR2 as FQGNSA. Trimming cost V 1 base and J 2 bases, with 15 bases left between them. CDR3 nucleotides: TGTGCCAGCAGCTTAGTTCCGGGGGGCTTAGGCAATCAGCCCCAGCATTTT. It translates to CASSLVPGGLGNQPQHF. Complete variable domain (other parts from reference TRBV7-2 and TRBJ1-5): GAGVSQSPSNKVTEKGKDVELRCDPISGHTALYWYRQSLGQGLEFLIYFQGNSAPDKSGLPSDRFSAERTGGSVSTLTIQRTQQEDSAVYLCASSLVPGGLGNQPQHFGDGTRLSIL.

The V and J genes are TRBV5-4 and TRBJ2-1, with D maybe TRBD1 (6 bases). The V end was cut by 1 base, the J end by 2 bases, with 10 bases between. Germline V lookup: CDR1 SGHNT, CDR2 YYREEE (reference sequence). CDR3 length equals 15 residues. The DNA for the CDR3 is TGTGCCAGCAGCTTGAACAGGGACACCTACAATGAGCAGTTCTTC. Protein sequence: CASSLNRDTYNEQFF.

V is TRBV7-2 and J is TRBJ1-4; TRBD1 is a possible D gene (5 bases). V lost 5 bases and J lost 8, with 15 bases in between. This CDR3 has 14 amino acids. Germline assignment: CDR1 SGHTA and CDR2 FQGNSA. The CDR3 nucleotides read TGTGCCAGCAGCCCCGGGACCCTTGGGGAAAAACTGTTTTTT. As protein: CASSPGTLGEKLFF.

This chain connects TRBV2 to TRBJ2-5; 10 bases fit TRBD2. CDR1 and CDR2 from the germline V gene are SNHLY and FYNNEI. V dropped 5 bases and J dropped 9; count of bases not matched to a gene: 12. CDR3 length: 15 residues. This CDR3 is CASSPLRTSGMPQYF. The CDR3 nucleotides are TGTGCCAGCAGTCCCTTACGGACTAGCGGAATGCCCCAGTACTTC.

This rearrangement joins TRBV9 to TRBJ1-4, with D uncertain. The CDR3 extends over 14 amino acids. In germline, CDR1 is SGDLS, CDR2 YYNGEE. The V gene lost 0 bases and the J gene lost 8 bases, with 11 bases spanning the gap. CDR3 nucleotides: TGTGCCAGCAGCGTAGGAAACTTGCACGAAAAACTGTTTTTT. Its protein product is CASSVGNLHEKLFF.

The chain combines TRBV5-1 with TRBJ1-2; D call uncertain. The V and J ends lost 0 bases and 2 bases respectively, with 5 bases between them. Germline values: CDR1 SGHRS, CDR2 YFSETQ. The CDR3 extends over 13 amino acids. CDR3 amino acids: CASSLARNYGYTF. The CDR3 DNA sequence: TGCGCCAGCAGCTTGGCCAGGAACTATGGCTACACCTTC.

The CDR3 nucleotides read TGTGCCAGCAGCCCGCTGCCTAGCGGGGGACTCAAGTTCAATGAGCAGTTCTTC. Translated: CASSPLPSGGLKFNEQFF. This chain uses TRBV7-2 with TRBJ2-1, with 10 positions matching TRBD2. The CDR3 length is 18 residues. Germline-derived CDR1 and CDR2 are SGHTA and FQGNSA. The V gene end was trimmed by 5 bases and the J gene end by 6 bases; junction bases not matched to a gene: 16.

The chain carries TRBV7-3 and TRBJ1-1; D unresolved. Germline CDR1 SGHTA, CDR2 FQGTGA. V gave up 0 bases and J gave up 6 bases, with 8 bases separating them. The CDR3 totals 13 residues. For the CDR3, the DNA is TGTGCCAGCAGCTTAACGGTTAACTCTGAAGCTTTCTTT. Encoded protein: CASSLTVNSEAFF.